These T cell receptor beta chains were read from a single sample in a study of blood T cell repertoires in COVID-19. TCRdb's table, derived via immunoSEQ multiplex PCR, lists solely in-frame clones and lacks some. The repertoire includes around 190,000 clones, roughly 90% of them detected once, and 10% sits in the top ten. The specimen was PBMCs or T cells enriched from blood (not recorded which). The receptor set was obtained from a young man with acute COVID-19. Each CDR3 is given with its conserved first and last residue. The order of the fields is CDR3 protein, V gene, J gene.

CDR3: CAWNEGATEAFF
V: TRBV30
J: TRBJ1-1

CDR3: CASSVSPSGTGPNYGYTF
V: TRBV9
J: TRBJ1-2

CDR3: CASSLEGLAGNNEQFF
V: TRBV5-1
J: TRBJ2-1

CDR3: CASSLLAGINNEQFF
V: TRBV6-5
J: TRBJ2-1

CDR3: CASRSIKSGGNSPYEQYF
V: TRBV5-6
J: TRBJ2-7

CDR3: CASSLSSFPREAHTDTQYF
V: TRBV27
J: TRBJ2-3

CDR3: CASSSPPKGEETQYF
V: TRBV28
J: TRBJ2-5

CDR3: CASSYLPPGSAGEQYF
V: TRBV6-5
J: TRBJ2-7

CDR3: CASSQEREAYLEAFF
V: TRBV4-3
J: TRBJ1-1

CDR3: CSAFGGGLSYEQYF
V: TRBV29-1
J: TRBJ2-7

CDR3: CASSLPPSGIGEQFF
V: TRBV27
J: TRBJ2-1

CDR3: CASSLFGTGADTQYF
V: TRBV27
J: TRBJ2-3

CDR3: CASSGLAGGSGYEQYF
V: TRBV28
J: TRBJ2-7

CDR3: CASSQDRADRSTEAFF
V: TRBV3-1/TRBV3-2
J: TRBJ1-1

CDR3: CASSYGSGRGYEQYF
V: TRBV6-5
J: TRBJ2-7

CDR3: CASSLEGSSSYEQYF
V: TRBV7-2
J: TRBJ2-7